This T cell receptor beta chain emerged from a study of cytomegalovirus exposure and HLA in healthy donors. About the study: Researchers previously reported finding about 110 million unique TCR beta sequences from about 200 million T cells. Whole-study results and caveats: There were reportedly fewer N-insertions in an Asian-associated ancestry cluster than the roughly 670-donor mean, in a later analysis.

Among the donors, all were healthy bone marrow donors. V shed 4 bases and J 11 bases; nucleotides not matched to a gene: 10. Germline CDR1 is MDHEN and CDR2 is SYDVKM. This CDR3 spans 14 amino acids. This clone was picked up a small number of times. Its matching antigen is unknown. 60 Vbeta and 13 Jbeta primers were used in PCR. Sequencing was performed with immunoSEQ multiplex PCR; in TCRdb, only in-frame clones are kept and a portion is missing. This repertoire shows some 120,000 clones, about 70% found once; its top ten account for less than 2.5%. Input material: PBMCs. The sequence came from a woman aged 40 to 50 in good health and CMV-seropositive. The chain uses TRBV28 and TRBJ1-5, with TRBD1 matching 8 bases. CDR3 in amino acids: CASSYGRTGRSQHF. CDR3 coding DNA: TGTGCCAGCAGTTACGGCCGGACAGGGCGGTCCCAGCATTTT.